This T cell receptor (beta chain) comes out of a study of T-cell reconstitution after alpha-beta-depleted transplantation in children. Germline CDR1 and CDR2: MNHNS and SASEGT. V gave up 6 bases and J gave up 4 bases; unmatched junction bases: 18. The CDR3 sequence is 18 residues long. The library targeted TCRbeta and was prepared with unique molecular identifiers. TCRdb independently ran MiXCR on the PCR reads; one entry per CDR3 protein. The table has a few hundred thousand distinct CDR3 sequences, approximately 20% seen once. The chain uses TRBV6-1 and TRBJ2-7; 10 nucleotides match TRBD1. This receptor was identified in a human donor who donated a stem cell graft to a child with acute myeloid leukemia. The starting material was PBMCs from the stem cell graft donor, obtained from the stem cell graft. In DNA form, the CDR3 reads TGTGCCAGCAGCGGTGGGCCCTGGGAGGGACAGGGGTTTTACGAGCAGTACTTC. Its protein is CASSGGPWEGQGFYEQYF.